This T cell receptor (beta chain) was captured in a study of blood T cell repertoires in COVID-19. Study in general: The study drew acute and convalescent COVID-19 samples from the United States, Italy and Spain.

Using immunoSEQ multiplex PCR, the repertoire was profiled, and TCRdb retains in-frame clones only, with some absent. The data hold under 200,000 clones, with 70% to 80% observed a single time. Germline V lookup: CDR1 MDHEN, CDR2 SYDVKM. The V and J ends lost 0 bases and 2 bases respectively, with 16 bases between them. The CDR3 is 17 residues long. This clonotype was obtained from a woman in her sixties with COVID-19, enrolled during active disease. The chain is built from TRBV28 and TRBJ2-5; possibly TRBD2 for D (6 bases). Sequencing was carried out using peripheral blood. The CDR3 DNA is TGTGCCAGCAGTTTATGGGCACCGGGGGAGGCACAAGAGACCCAGTACTTC. Its translation: CASSLWAPGEAQETQYF. The entire variable domain, with the rest obtained from reference TRBV28 and TRBJ2-5, is as follows: DVKVTQSSRYLVKRTGEKVFLECVQDMDHENMFWYRQDPGLGLRLIYFSYDVKMKEKGDIPEGYSVSREKKERFSLILESASTNQTSMYLCASSLWAPGEAQETQYFGPGTRLLVL.